This passage covers 26 T cell receptor beta chains from one sample sequenced in a study of blood T cell repertoires in COVID-19. Libraries were prepared by immunoSEQ multiplex PCR; TCRdb keeps only in-frame clonotypes and omits some of them. The data hold 45,000 to 65,000 clones, with around 84% observed a single time. The sample taken for sequencing was peripheral blood. All receptors derive from an elderly man with active COVID-19.

V usage is TRBV7-9 and J usage is TRBJ2-3, with 7 nucleotides matching TRBD2. The germline gives CDR1 SEHNR, CDR2 FQNEAQ (reference sequence). Trimming took 3 bases from V and 2 from J; bases not matched to a gene: 8. This CDR3 spans 16 amino acids. The DNA for the CDR3 is TGTGCCAGCAGCTTGGATAGCGGGTTAACCACAGATACGCAGTATTTT. Translated: CASSLDSGLTTDTQYF.

The chain combines TRBV12-3 or TRBV12-4 with TRBJ2-7, with TRBD2 as a possible D gene (5 bases). The CDR3 loop spans 13 amino acids. V was cut by 0 bases and J by 4 bases, with 7 bases left in between. In DNA form, the CDR3 reads TGTGCCAGCAGTTTAGCGGGAGTGTACGAGCAGTACTTC. The encoded protein is CASSLAGVYEQYF.

In its sample, this clone was seen once. The rearrangement joins TRBV7-2 to TRBJ1-2; tentatively, D is TRBD1 (5 bases). CDR1 is SGHTA and CDR2 is FQGNSA in the germline V gene. Trimming shortened V by 5 bases and J by 8 bases, and 15 bases separated the two germline ends. The CDR3 loop spans 13 amino acids. The chain's CDR3 is CASSHRQLRGYTF. CDR3 in DNA: TGTGCCAGCAGCCACAGACAGCTTCGGGGCTACACCTTC.

CDR3 residues: CASSQGDRGNTEAFF. CDR3 in DNA: TGCGCCAGCAGCCAGGGGGACAGGGGGAACACTGAAGCTTTCTTT. This chain joins TRBV5-1 and TRBJ1-1; TRBD1 matches at 10 bases. Germline CDR1 reads SGHRS; CDR2 reads YFSETQ. This CDR3 has 15 amino acids. Trimming cost V 4 bases and J 1 base; bases outside gene matches: 4.

The chain recombines TRBV5-6 with TRBJ2-5; D gene ambiguous. V was pared by 0 bases and J by 3 bases, with 12 bases between. This CDR3 is 15 amino acids long. The germline CDR1 and CDR2 sequences are SGHDT and YYEEEE. DNA of the CDR3: TGTGCCAGCAGCTTGGCCCCCACAAGTAAAGAGACCCAGTACTTC. Its translation is CASSLAPTSKETQYF.

The J gene is TRBJ2-7, the V gene TRBV7-8; a possible D gene is TRBD1 (6 bases). This CDR3 spans 15 amino acids. Trimming shortened V by 3 bases and J by 0 bases, and 12 bases separated the two germline ends. Germline V lookup: CDR1 SGHVS, CDR2 FQNEAQ. The CDR3 here is CASSLDSKSSYEQYF. CDR3 nucleotide sequence: TGTGCCAGCAGCTTGGACAGTAAGAGCTCCTACGAGCAGTACTTC.

The V call is TRBV19, the J call TRBJ2-4, with 9 positions matching TRBD1. The CDR3 is 14 amino acids. The V and J ends lost 5 bases and 6 bases, in that order; junction bases with no gene match: 5. The germline V gene encodes CDR1 LNHDA and CDR2 SQIVND (reference sequence). The CDR3 reads CASSRRTGVNIQYF. The DNA for the CDR3 is TGTGCCAGTAGTCGAAGGACAGGGGTAAACATTCAGTACTTC.

This clone has a handful of counts. V gene TRBV6-2 or TRBV6-3 combines with J gene TRBJ2-7; 7 nucleotides line up with TRBD1. The junction had 9 bases not matched to a gene; V was cut back by 5 bases and J by 5 bases. Germline values: CDR1 MNHEY, CDR2 SVGEGT. CDR3 size: 14 residues. The CDR3 is CASSKRQGANEQYF. The CDR3 nucleotides read TGTGCCAGCAGTAAAAGACAGGGTGCGAACGAGCAGTACTTC.

The V call is TRBV16, the J call TRBJ1-1; maybe TRBD1 (5 bases). CDR3 size: 14 residues. Germline CDR1 KGHSY, CDR2 FQNENV. The germline V and J ends were trimmed by 0 bases and 7 bases, with 12 bases remaining between them. The DNA for the CDR3 is TGTGCCAGCAGCCAATCAAGGGGAAAAAATGAAGCTTTCTTT. Protein: CASSQSRGKNEAFF.

The rearrangement links TRBV7-9 to TRBJ2-1, with 10 nucleotides matching TRBD2. The length of the CDR3 is 15 residues. Unmatched junction bases numbered 9, after V lost 5 bases and J lost 8 bases. Germline CDR1 and CDR2: SEHNR and FQNEAQ (reference sequence). In DNA form, the CDR3 reads TGTGCCAGCAGCCTACCTAGCGGGAGTGTTGATGAGCAGTTCTTC. Its translation is CASSLPSGSVDEQFF.

This clone was found once. The V call is TRBV5-1, the J call TRBJ2-3, with TRBD1 matching 8 bases. Germline trimming cut 0 bases from V and 2 bases from J; bases unmatched to any gene: 5. This CDR3 spans 16 amino acids. The germline V gene encodes CDR1 SGHRS and CDR2 YFSETQ. CDR3 in DNA: TGCGCCAGCAGCTTGGTTTGGGACAGGCCCACAGATACGCAGTATTTT. It translates to CASSLVWDRPTDTQYF.

This clone turned up a few times. The chain combines TRBV5-8 with TRBJ2-1, with a possible D match to TRBD2 (5 bases). The CDR3 runs to 15 residues. Germline CDR1 reads SGHTS; CDR2 reads YDEGEE. Trimming took 3 bases from V and 6 from J, leaving 16 bases between them. The CDR3 region is CASSSRGSRGNEQFF. The CDR3 DNA follows: TGTGCCAGCAGCTCACGAGGCTCCCGGGGCAATGAGCAGTTCTTC.

The chain carries TRBV5-1 and TRBJ1-5; 8 bases agree with TRBD1. The V and J ends lost 4 bases and 7 bases, in that order; junction bases with no gene match: 10. Germline V CDR1 and CDR2: SGHRS, YFSETQ. The CDR3 has 15 amino acids. The CDR3 nucleotides read TGCGCCAGCAGCGAAACGACAGGGGCTGGGCAGCCCCAGCATTTT. It is translated as CASSETTGAGQPQHF.

The chain links TRBV30 to TRBJ1-2, with D possibly matching TRBD1 (6 bases). The CDR3 totals 15 residues. V shed 2 bases and J shed 5 bases, with 18 bases lying between them. The V gene's germline CDR1 is GTSNPN and CDR2 SVGIG (reference sequence). The CDR3, as DNA: TGTGCCTGGAGTCCCGGGAACCCGGACAGATATGGCTACACCTTC. Protein sequence: CAWSPGNPDRYGYTF.

The genes are TRBV19 and TRBJ1-4, with D possibly TRBD1 on 6 matching bases. CDR1 is LNHDA and CDR2 is SQIVND in the germline V gene (reference sequence). The length of the CDR3 is 15 residues. The V end lost 6 bases, the J end lost 5 bases, and 16 bases lay between the germline ends. CDR3 nucleotide sequence: TGTGCCAGTAGCCCCGGTGGGACAAGAAATGAAAAACTGTTTTTT. Protein: CASSPGGTRNEKLFF.

The chain couples TRBV7-2 to TRBJ2-1, with D unclear. The germline CDR1 and CDR2 sequences are SGHTA and FQGNSA. The germline V and J ends were trimmed by 4 bases and 6 bases, with 13 bases remaining between them. The CDR3 has 14 amino acids. CDR3 in amino acids: CASSSRGEINEQFF. The CDR3, as DNA: TGTGCCAGCAGCTCCCGCGGAGAAATCAATGAGCAGTTCTTC.

This clone was recorded many times. The rearrangement joins TRBV27 to TRBJ2-7; D call uncertain. This CDR3 region has 14 residues. The germline gives CDR1 MNHEY, CDR2 SMNVEV (reference sequence). Trimming took 5 bases from V and 1 from J, leaving 12 bases between them. In DNA, the CDR3 is TGTGCCAGCAGTCCCTTCCTAGAATCCTACGAGCAGTACTTC. Its protein is CASSPFLESYEQYF.

The chain uses TRBV19 and TRBJ2-1; TRBD2 matches 7 bases. CDR3 size: 14 residues. With 8 bases clipped from V and 10 bases from J, the junction kept 14 bases outside the gene matches. Germline CDR1 and CDR2: LNHDA and SQIVND (reference sequence). The CDR3: CASRIPGLGNEQFF. CDR3 coding DNA: TGTGCCAGTCGAATTCCCGGACTAGGAAACGAGCAGTTCTTC.

The chain has TRBV27 and TRBJ2-7, with 10 bases that match TRBD2. The V and J ends lost 4 bases and 7 bases, in that order; junction bases with no gene match: 13. The length of the CDR3 is 16 residues. Germline V gene lookup returns CDR1 MNHEY and CDR2 SMNVEV (reference sequence). The CDR3: CASSSHGLAASGEQYF. In DNA, the CDR3 is TGTGCCAGCAGTTCTCACGGACTAGCGGCCTCGGGGGAGCAGTACTTC.

J is TRBJ2-6 and V is TRBV18; 8 positions agree with TRBD1. V lost 6 bases, J lost 0 bases, and 7 bases stayed unmatched. The CDR3 sequence is 17 residues long. CDR1 is KGHSH, CDR2 LQKENI, per germline. CDR3 residues: CASSTDRVRSGANVLTF. The CDR3 DNA reads as TGTGCCAGCTCGACGGACAGGGTACGCTCTGGGGCCAACGTCCTGACTTTC.

This CDR3 reads CASSVVEGGGYNEQFF. As DNA, the CDR3 is TGTGCCAGCAGCGTAGTTGAGGGAGGGGGATACAATGAGCAGTTCTTC. This chain links TRBV9 with TRBJ2-1; TRBD2 might be the D (7 bases). The CDR3 is 16 amino acids. Trimming shortened V by 0 bases and J by 4 bases, and 14 bases separated the two germline ends. CDR1 is SGDLS, CDR2 YYNGEE, per germline.

The genes are TRBV18 and TRBJ1-6; 8 bases agree with TRBD1. This CDR3 region has 14 residues. The V and J ends lost 3 bases and 9 bases, in that order; junction bases with no gene match: 4. Germline lookup yields CDR1 KGHSH and CDR2 LQKENI. The CDR3 here is CASSPDREGSPLHF. The CDR3 nucleotides read TGTGCCAGCTCACCGGACAGGGAGGGTTCACCCCTCCACTTT.

The chain is built from TRBV3-1 (or the pseudogene TRBV3-2) and TRBJ2-4; 11 bases match TRBD2. Germline V gives CDR1 LGHDT, CDR2 YNNKEL (reference sequence). The CDR3 covers 19 residues. Losses at the gene ends were 5 bases for V and 3 bases for J; bases not matched to a gene: 15. The CDR3 is CASSSTPLAGGKGKNIQYF. The DNA for the CDR3 is TGTGCCAGCAGCTCTACACCCCTAGCGGGAGGCAAGGGCAAAAACATTCAGTACTTC.

The DNA for the CDR3 is TGTGCCAGTAGTACTCAGGGGCCCTATGGCTACACCTTC. Its translation: CASSTQGPYGYTF. The rearrangement uses TRBV19 and TRBJ1-2, with a possible D match to TRBD1 (6 bases). This CDR3 region has 13 residues. Deletions cut 4 bases from V and 4 bases from J, with 10 bases between. Germline assignment: CDR1 LNHDA and CDR2 SQIVND (reference sequence).

This chain joins TRBV27 and TRBJ1-4, with TRBD1 identical over 9 bases. Per the germline V gene, CDR1 is MNHEY and CDR2 is SMNVEV (reference sequence). This CDR3 comprises 13 residues. Trimming removed 8 bases from V and 5 bases from J; junction bases left unmatched: 3. CDR3 sequence: CASRGQGNEKLFF. In nucleotides, the CDR3 is TGTGCCAGCCGCGGACAGGGGAATGAAAAACTGTTTTTT.

The CDR3 bases are TGTGCCAGCAGCCGCCCGGGGGAGGGCACCTACAATGAGCAGTTCTTC. Its protein is CASSRPGEGTYNEQFF. This chain uses TRBV7-8 with TRBJ2-1; TRBD2 matches 7 bases. Germline values: CDR1 SGHVS, CDR2 FQNEAQ. With V trimmed by 5 bases and J by 2 bases, 9 bases remained unmatched. The CDR3 spans 16 residues.